This TCR beta chain comes out of a study of CD4 T cells in relation to SARS-CoV-2 and coronaviruses (dated by TCRdb to the early 2020s). General notes on the study: In the ViraFEST assay, PBMCs were grown with antigen for around ten days, and TCR beta CDR3s were then sequenced to identify antigen-specific clonal expansions. Shared crossreactive spike epitopes were mapped to their HLA restriction using patient-derived lymphoblastoid cell lines. The Adaptive Biotechnologies TCR-sequencing kit was used to sequence samples from a few pre-COVID donors and the naive versus memory experiments, whereas other data were Illumina-based. The study assessed, at the TCR clonotype level, memory CD4+ T cell crossreactivity between SARS-CoV-2 and common cold coronavirus spike proteins. An HIV-1 Nef peptide pool or a no-peptide culture served as the negative reference condition. A different TCR-beta assay, based on Illumina, was used to sequence expansion assays from other donors in the study. The full study reports these points: Crossreactivity analysis centred on spike protein, so crossreactivity against other viral proteins was not assessed. No donor contributed both pre-pandemic and post-infection samples, which limited tracing the source of pre-existing responses. Small numbers of patients and of tested TCRs limited the study. Crossreactive clones showed significantly weaker SARS-CoV-2-driven expansion than monoreactive clones, consistent with antigenic imprinting. Around three fifths of donors had memory CD4+ clonotypes that crossrecognized SARS-CoV-2 and at least one common cold coronavirus spike.

CD4+ T cells from unexposed donors were collected before the COVID-19 pandemic (2011-2018). The EasySep CD4+ T cell isolation kit was used to isolate CD4+ T cells once the cultures had run for nine to eleven days. As cell number allowed, CD4+ T cells from unexposed donors were tested for reactivity to SARS-CoV-2 S and N and to four common cold coronavirus spike pools. About 1.8 million PBMCs per well were cultured in IMDM with roughly 5% human AB serum and 8.5 to 10 IU/ml IL-2. Half of the culture medium was replaced with fresh IL-2-containing medium on days 3 and 7. Each peptide culture condition was generally run in triplicate replicate wells. Leukapheresis product for the unexposed donors was purchased commercially. Ficoll-Paque PLUS gradient centrifugation was used to isolate PBMCs from either whole blood or leukapheresis product. The PBMCs went either fresh into the expansion assay or into cryopreservation at -140 degrees C. The QIAamp Micro DNA Kit was used to extract genomic DNA from the CD4+ T cells.

The library was obtained by the immunoSEQ multiplex PCR assay. The study's processing was this. During preprocessing, nonproductive sequences were removed, as were CDR3s that did not start with C, did not end with F or W, or were shorter than 7 amino acids. The MANAFEST web app was used to call antigen-specific clonotypes on the basis of expansion compared with the reference and with other culture wells. A clone was considered positive if significant expansion relative to the reference culture was observed in 2 of 3 replicate wells at an FDR below 0.05. A further requirement for positive clones was significant expansion compared with all other tandem wells, along with an odds ratio above 5. CDR3 homology was quantified as pairwise Levenshtein distance, calculated with the stringdist R package after three terminal residues were trimmed from each end. TCRdb took this table from immuneACCESS and kept in-frame rearrangements with V and J called. Such tables lack part of the clones; where checked against another copy, unresolved V genes explain under half of the gap, and the rest is unexplained. The V and J calls and clone size come from that table; D and trimming were worked out from the DNA. Recorded for this sample are more than 20,000 clones; more than 60% of them occurred a single time. The ten most abundant clones make up roughly 12% of the sample.

As concerns this clone: The specificity of this receptor is unknown. No base quality values were provided; no much bigger clone lies one nucleotide off.

The germline V gene (reference sequence) gives CDR1 as LNHDA and CDR2 as SQIVND. V gives up 1 base and J gives up 4 bases, and the segment between their germline ends measures 10 bases. The CDR3 runs 14 residues from the cysteine to the phenylalanine. Only the CDR3 DNA stays, 42 bases, in frame from base 1. The sequence links TRBV19 to TRBJ1-2; TRBD1 is perhaps the D gene, given 6 matching bases. Sequencing was done on a sample of CD4+ T cells from PBMCs, cultured in vitro. The sequence came from a human donor in good health. This receptor has the CDR3 CASSIVGGSYGYTF. The nucleotides are TGTGCCAGTAGTATAGTGGGGGGCAGCTATGGCTACACCTTC.